A single sample gave rise to the 28 T cell receptor beta chains below, sequenced in a study of blood T cells in healthy people across ages. It was with a sample-barcoded 5' primer and a J-beta primer mix that a second PCR of roughly 7 to 12 cycles was run. TCRdb passed the 5' RACE reads through MiXCR, listing each CDR3 protein once. The data hold 870,000 or so distinct CDR3 sequences, with about 30% observed a single time. Sequenced: blood. These receptors all come from a woman older than 75 in good health.

This clonotype showed up just a few times. This sequence joins TRBV20-1 and TRBJ1-5; a weak D match, TRBD1 (6 bases). V gave up 2 bases and J gave up 9 bases, with 20 bases separating them. The CDR3 spans 15 residues. Per germline, CDR1 DFQATT and CDR2 SNEGSKA (reference sequence). CDR3 sequence (DNA): TGCAGTGCTAGAAATGGGGACATAAAGAGTAGGCCCCAGCATTTT. Its protein is CSARNGDIKSRPQHF.

V gene TRBV6-5 combines with J gene TRBJ2-2, with TRBD1 matching over 7 bases. The CDR3 covers 16 residues. Germline assignment: CDR1 MNHEY and CDR2 SVGAGI. V was clipped by 2 bases and J by 3 bases; unmatched bases: 6. The CDR3 loop reads CASSYGPGTDTGELFF. The DNA for the CDR3 is TGTGCCAGCAGTTACGGGCCCGGGACAGACACCGGGGAGCTGTTTTTT.

This clonotype has ten or more counts. The chain links TRBV20-1 to TRBJ1-4; 7 nucleotides agree with TRBD1. Germline V CDR1 and CDR2: DFQATT, SNEGSKA (reference sequence). This CDR3 spans 14 amino acids. With 4 bases clipped from V and 0 bases from J, the junction kept 2 bases outside the gene matches. The DNA for the CDR3 is TGCAGTGCTACGGGACAGCCAACTAATGAAAAACTGTTTTTT. Protein product: CSATGQPTNEKLFF.

This clonotype has a count of ten or more. The chain joins TRBV7-2 to TRBJ2-1; the match to TRBD2 covers 8 bases. The CDR3 is 15 residues long. Trimming cost V 5 bases and J 6 bases; bases outside gene matches: 9. CDR1 and CDR2 from the germline V gene are SGHTA and FQGNSA. Here the CDR3 DNA reads TGTGCCAGCAGCCCCCAAGCGGGGGTGAGCAATGAGCAGTTCTTC. Its protein product is CASSPQAGVSNEQFF. Looking up the rest from reference TRBV7-2 and TRBJ2-1 gives the full variable domain: GAGVSQSPSNKVTEKGKDVELRCDPISGHTALYWYRQSLGQGLEFLIYFQGNSAPDKSGLPSDRFSAERTGGSVSTLTIQRTQQEDSAVYLCASSPQAGVSNEQFFGPGTRLTVL.

This clonotype was recorded a few times. The V call is TRBV12-3 or TRBV12-4, the J call TRBJ1-2, with D possibly TRBD1 on 6 matching bases. This CDR3 is built from 14 residues. Trimming removed 7 bases from V and 12 bases from J, with 24 bases in between. In DNA, the CDR3 is TGTGCCAGCACACCTTCACAGGGAAATGCCGGCCACACCTTC. It yields the protein CASTPSQGNAGHTF.

Comment on this clonotype: This may be a read error, as it is one base from a much larger clone. The chain joins TRBV7-6 to TRBJ2-2, with TRBD1 identical over 8 bases. Trimming took 2 bases from V and 0 from J; bases not matched to a gene: 11. Per the germline V gene, CDR1 is SGHVS and CDR2 is FNYEAQ. The CDR3 spans 19 residues. CDR3: CASSLRGAGGAANTGELFF. The CDR3 DNA sequence: TGTGCCAGCAGCTTAAGGGGGGCAGGGGGCGCGGCGAACACCGGGGAGCTGTTTTTT.

This clonotype came up many times. The chain has TRBV7-9 and TRBJ2-1; perhaps TRBD1 as D (6 bases). V shed 5 bases and J shed 8 bases, with 16 bases lying between them. Germline V gene sequence: CDR1 SEHNR, CDR2 FQNEAQ (reference sequence). This CDR3 has 14 residues. CDR3 sequence: CASSPRVSGDEQFF. CDR3 coding DNA: TGTGCCAGCAGCCCCAGGGTGTCAGGGGATGAGCAGTTCTTC. The full variable domain, rest sourced from reference TRBV7-9 and TRBJ2-1, is DTGVSQNPRHKITKRGQNVTFRCDPISEHNRLYWYRQTLGQGPEFLTYFQNEAQLEKSRLLSDRFSAERPKGSFSTLEIQRTEQGDSAMYLCASSPRVSGDEQFFGPGTRLTVL.

This clonotype has a count of ten or more. V is TRBV7-2 and J is TRBJ2-7; the D gene is possibly TRBD2 (5 bases). Germline loops: CDR1 SGHTA, CDR2 FQGNSA. Trimming stripped 6 bases from V and 0 bases from J, with 12 bases between. The CDR3 extends over 14 amino acids. CDR3 DNA sequence: TGTGCCAGCAGACGGACTGACTCCTCCTACGAGCAGTACTTC. Translation: CASRRTDSSYEQYF.

A few counts support this clonotype. The V and J genes are TRBV11-2 and TRBJ2-5; 11 positions agree with TRBD1. The CDR3 runs 16 residues. The germline gives CDR1 SGHAT, CDR2 FQNNGV. V lost 5 bases and J lost 11; bases outside the gene matches: 16. The CDR3 bases are TGTGCCAGCAGCCGGTCCGGACAGGGGGCTTCTGGAGAGCAGTACTTC. It codes for CASSRSGQGASGEQYF.

This clonotype was recorded a few times. The chain couples TRBV2 to TRBJ2-1; D not certain. The V end lost 7 bases, the J end lost 9 bases, and 16 bases lay between the germline ends. The CDR3 extends over 13 amino acids. CDR1 and CDR2 (germline): SNHLY, FYNNEI. DNA of the CDR3: TGTGCCAGCACTCTCGGACCGTTGGGTGAGCAGTTCTTC. Its protein is CASTLGPLGEQFF.

This clonotype was seen repeatedly, ten times or more. This sequence joins TRBV7-2 and TRBJ2-5; 9 positions match TRBD2. Germline loops: CDR1 SGHTA, CDR2 FQGNSA. J was trimmed by 5 bases and V by 3 bases; bases with no gene match: 7. The CDR3 sequence is 15 residues long. CDR3 in DNA: TGTGCCAGCAGCTTTCGCGGGGGGGCCGTGGAGACCCAGTACTTC. This translates into CASSFRGGAVETQYF.

The chain uses TRBV29-1 and TRBJ2-4; D is uncertain. With the DNA end fitting TRBJ2-7 better, the J assignment may be wrong. CDR3 length: 12 residues. The V gene's germline CDR1 is SQVTM and CDR2 ANQGSEA. Here the CDR3 DNA reads TGCAGCGTTGAAGTGTCCCCTCTCGAGCAGTACTTC. This encodes CSVEVSPLEQYF.

This clonotype was picked up a small number of times. The rearrangement joins TRBV2 to TRBJ1-1; TRBD1 might be the D (5 bases). Germline loops: CDR1 SNHLY, CDR2 FYNNEI. CDR3 length: 14 residues. Deletions cut 6 bases from V and 5 bases from J, with 16 bases between. The CDR3 nucleotides are TGTGCCAGCAGAGGGGACGGAGCTGGAACTGAAGCTTTCTTT. Translated: CASRGDGAGTEAFF.

This clonotype was counted only a few times. This may be a read error, as it is one base from a much larger clone. This chain links TRBV24-1 with TRBJ2-1, with 11 positions matching TRBD2. V lost 5 bases and J lost 0; bases outside the gene matches: 8. The CDR3 is 18 residues long. Germline assignment: CDR1 KGHDR and CDR2 SFDVKD. Here the CDR3 DNA reads TGTGCCACCAGTGGCCGGGCTAGCGGGGGGCCCTCCTACAATGAGCAGTTCTTC. It encodes CATSGRASGGPSYNEQFF.

The table lists this clonotype with a count of one. Since a much larger clone is just one base distant, this may be a read error. This chain links TRBV28 with TRBJ2-3, with TRBD2 matching 9 bases. Germline V gene lookup returns CDR1 MDHEN and CDR2 SYDVKM. The CDR3 runs 17 residues. CDR3 sequence reads: CASRAYSGGRSTGTQYF. The CDR3 bases are TGTGCCAGCCGCGCCTACAGCGGGGGGAGAAGCACAGGTACGCAGTATTTT. Together with reference TRBV28 and TRBJ2-3, the CDR3 gives the full variable domain: DVKVTQSSRYLVKRTGEKVFLECVQDMDHENMFWYRQDPGLGLRLIYFSYDVKMKEKGDIPEGYSVSREKKERFSLILESASTNQTSMYLCASRAYSGGRSTGTQYFGPGTRLTVL.

As regards this clonotype: A single base separates this from a much larger clone, so it may be a read error. The chain couples TRBV20-1 to TRBJ2-5; perhaps TRBD1 as D (6 bases). Germline CDR1 reads DFQATT; CDR2 reads SNEGSKA (reference sequence). V was shortened by 0 bases and J by 11 bases, with 28 bases between the two germline ends. CDR3 length: 17 residues. This CDR3 is CSARDRYFGRTDNEQYF. In DNA form, the CDR3 reads TGCAGTGCTAGAGATCGATACTTTGGACGGACAGACAATGAGCAGTACTTC.

The chain combines TRBV3-1 with TRBJ1-5; the match to TRBD1 covers 8 bases. Germline V gene data show CDR1 as LGHDT and CDR2 as YNNKEL (reference sequence). V was pared by 5 bases and J by 3 bases, with 9 bases of the junction left unmatched. CDR3 size: 16 residues. CDR3 nucleotide sequence: TGTGCCAGCAGCGCAAACAGGGGGGGGCCCAATCAGCCCCAGCATTTT. This sequence encodes CASSANRGGPNQPQHF.

This clonotype was observed many times. The chain joins TRBV4-3 to TRBJ1-4; TRBD1 might be the D (6 bases). CDR1 LGHNA and CDR2 YSLEER come from the germline V gene. V was cut by 0 bases and J by 6 bases, with 11 bases left in between. This CDR3 contains 15 residues. CDR3 DNA sequence: TGCGCCAGCAGCCAAGAGGGCAGGGGTTATGAAAAACTGTTTTTT. Encoded protein: CASSQEGRGYEKLFF.

This CDR3 is CSAGNEQYV. CDR3 sequence (DNA): TGCAGTGCAGGGAACGAGCAGTACGTC. The chain is built from TRBV20-1 and TRBJ2-4; D is unclear. Near its end, the DNA agrees better with TRBJ2-7, so the J call may be wrong. This CDR3 is 9 amino acids long. CDR1 and CDR2 from the germline V gene are DFQATT and SNEGSKA (reference sequence).

As for this clonotype: A single base separates this from a much larger clone, so it may be a read error. In DNA, the CDR3 is TGTGCCAGCAGCTCAGGGGAGGGACAGCAAGAGACCCAGTACTTC. Translating gives CASSSGEGQQETQYF. V usage is TRBV13 and J usage is TRBJ2-5; D is possibly TRBD1 or TRBD2 (7 bases each). The CDR3 has 15 residues. Trimming removed 4 bases at V and 2 bases at J, with 14 bases between. Germline V gives CDR1 PRHDT, CDR2 FYEKMQ (reference sequence).

The sample holds many counts of this clonotype. This chain connects TRBV6-5 to TRBJ2-3; TRBD1 aligns across 12 bases. This CDR3 is built from 18 residues. Germline V gives CDR1 MNHEY, CDR2 SVGAGI. V trimming: 2 bases; J trimming: 0 bases; junction bases outside the gene matches: 6. In nucleotides, the CDR3 is TGTGCCAGCAGTTACACAGGGACAGGGGGCACTAGCACAGATACGCAGTATTTT. Protein sequence: CASSYTGTGGTSTDTQYF.

This clonotype was recorded many times. The chain carries TRBV6-4 and TRBJ1-2, with a possible D match to TRBD1 (6 bases). V lost 10 bases, J lost 5 bases, and 11 bases lay in between. The CDR3 length is 11 residues. Germline loops: CDR1 MRHNA, CDR2 SNTAGT. The CDR3 protein is CANPGQYGYTF. CDR3 in DNA: TGTGCCAACCCCGGACAGTATGGCTACACCTTC.

Only one count was recorded for this clonotype. Just one base apart from a much larger clone, this may be a read error. J is TRBJ2-2 and V is TRBV27, with TRBD2 matching 9 bases. V gave up 10 bases and J gave up 5 bases; unmatched junction bases: 17. There are 17 residues in the CDR3. Germline V gene sequence: CDR1 MNHEY, CDR2 SMNVEV (reference sequence). The CDR3: CANRVGLAPQGTGELFF. DNA for the CDR3: TGTGCCAACCGCGTTGGACTAGCGCCACAGGGGACCGGGGAGCTGTTTTTT.

J is TRBJ1-2 and V is TRBV29-1; unclear D gene. Trimming pared 2 bases from V and 4 bases from J, leaving 8 bases between. This CDR3 is built from 12 residues. Germline V CDR1 and CDR2: SQVTM, ANQGSEA. The chain's CDR3 is CSVEPGTYGYTF. The CDR3 region has the DNA TGCAGCGTTGAACCCGGCACCTATGGCTACACCTTC.

With regard to this clonotype: Just one base apart from a much larger clone, this may be a read error. V usage is TRBV6-2 or TRBV6-3 and J usage is TRBJ2-5, with 7 bases identical to TRBD1. Losses at the gene ends were 5 bases for V and 11 bases for J; bases not matched to a gene: 17. This CDR3 contains 15 residues. CDR1 is MNHEY, CDR2 SVGEGT, per germline. This CDR3 is CASSQGQVIRAEQYF. The CDR3 nucleotides are TGTGCCAGCAGTCAAGGACAGGTTATACGGGCTGAGCAGTACTTC.

On this clonotype itself: One junction end disagrees with the germline gene, perhaps due to a read error. The chain joins TRBV30 to TRBJ2-5, with a tentative D call TRBD1 (5 bases). The CDR3 length is 13 residues. The germline V gene encodes CDR1 GTSNPN and CDR2 SVGIG (reference sequence). The CDR3 sequence is CAWSVRAQETQDF. CDR3 in DNA: TGTGCCTGGAGTGTCAGGGCACAAGAGACCCAGGACTTC.

In its sample, this clonotype was seen a few times. V usage is TRBV15 and J usage is TRBJ1-6; perhaps TRBD1 as D (6 bases). CDR1 LNHNV and CDR2 YYDKDF come from the germline V gene (reference sequence). There are 15 residues in the CDR3. Trimming cost V 3 bases and J 9 bases, with 15 bases left between them. The CDR3 loop reads CATSRGQVPGSPLHF. CDR3 nucleotide sequence: TGTGCCACCAGCAGGGGACAAGTACCGGGTTCACCCCTCCACTTT.

This clonotype was found many times. The genes are TRBV20-1 and TRBJ2-7; 12 bases map to TRBD2. The CDR3 runs to 16 residues. With 2 bases clipped from V and 2 bases from J, the junction kept 7 bases outside the gene matches. Per the germline V gene, CDR1 is DFQATT and CDR2 is SNEGSKA (reference sequence). The CDR3 sequence is CSARSRLAGATYEQYF. The CDR3 DNA reads TGCAGTGCTAGATCTCGACTAGCGGGGGCCACCTACGAGCAGTACTTC.